A single sample gave rise to the 22 T cell receptor beta chains below, sequenced in a study of glioma-infiltrating T cells after dendritic cell vaccination. Produced via immunoSEQ multiplex PCR; TCRdb's table is partial and in-frame only. The sample holds over 80,000 clones, 70% to 90% seen once. Sample: blood, taken before dendritic cell vaccination. Receptor source: a human donor with glioblastoma.

The chain carries TRBV6-1 and TRBJ2-2; TRBD1 matches at 7 bases. This CDR3 comprises 14 residues. CDR1 and CDR2 from the germline V gene are MNHNS and SASEGT. After removal of 6 bases from V and 5 bases from J, the junction contained 6 bases not matched to a gene. CDR3 region: CASRGQKETGELFF. As DNA, the CDR3 is TGTGCCAGCAGGGGACAGAAGGAAACCGGGGAGCTGTTTTTT.

The CDR3 here is CASSSQSGQGAQPQHF. In nucleotides, the CDR3 is TGTGCCAGCAGCTCACAATCGGGACAGGGGGCTCAGCCCCAGCATTTT. This chain joins TRBV7-6 and TRBJ1-5, with 12 bases that match TRBD1. The length of the CDR3 is 16 residues. The junction had 7 bases not matched to a gene; V was cut back by 4 bases and J by 6 bases. The germline CDR1 and CDR2 sequences are SGHVS and FNYEAQ.

J is TRBJ2-7 and V is TRBV19; 7 nucleotides match TRBD1. CDR3 length: 15 residues. Germline lookup yields CDR1 LNHDA and CDR2 SQIVND (reference sequence). V shed 1 base and J 4 bases; nucleotides not matched to a gene: 7. The DNA for the CDR3 is TGTGCCAGTAGTATAGGGGGACAGTGGGCTTACGAGCAGTACTTC. This encodes CASSIGGQWAYEQYF.

This clone has just one count. This chain joins TRBV18 and TRBJ2-1, with D tentatively TRBD1 (6 bases). Trimming took off 3 bases at V and 3 bases at J, with 12 bases between the two ends. Germline V gene lookup returns CDR1 KGHSH and CDR2 LQKENI. CDR3 length: 15 amino acids. The DNA for the CDR3 is TGTGCCAGCTCACCGTCAGGGGACCGCTACAATGAGCAGTTCTTC. This translates into CASSPSGDRYNEQFF.

The J gene is TRBJ1-4, the V gene TRBV2; 9 bases match TRBD1. J lost 2 bases, V lost 6 bases, and 4 bases had no gene match. CDR3 length equals 15 residues. CDR1 is SNHLY and CDR2 is FYNNEI in the germline V gene. The CDR3 is CASRGQGTTNEKLFF. CDR3 DNA: TGTGCCAGCAGGGGACAGGGAACCACTAATGAAAAACTGTTTTTT.

This clone was seen more than once but under ten times. The chain is built from TRBV5-1 and TRBJ2-7; D is possibly TRBD1 (7 bases). V lost 0 bases and J 0 bases, leaving 10 bases between the germline ends. Germline V gives CDR1 SGHRS, CDR2 YFSETQ. This CDR3 has 15 residues. CDR3 loop: CASSLVQGGSYEQYF. Written as DNA, the CDR3 is TGCGCCAGCAGCTTGGTGCAGGGGGGCTCCTACGAGCAGTACTTC.

The rearrangement links TRBV10-1 to TRBJ2-1, with TRBD2 matching over 11 bases. Germline loops: CDR1 WNHNN, CDR2 SYGVQD (reference sequence). Trimming cost V 3 bases and J 9 bases; bases outside gene matches: 4. The length of the CDR3 is 14 residues. The CDR3: CASSETSGRTEQFF. CDR3 DNA sequence: TGCGCCAGCAGTGAAACTAGCGGGAGAACTGAGCAGTTCTTC.

The chain has TRBV2 and TRBJ2-2; weak D call: TRBD2 (7 bases). The germline gives CDR1 SNHLY, CDR2 FYNNEI. The CDR3 runs to 13 residues. V lost 8 bases and J 6 bases, leaving 13 bases between the germline ends. The CDR3 is CASRRGGSGELFF. The CDR3 DNA follows: TGTGCCAGCCGGAGGGGGGGTTCCGGGGAGCTGTTTTTT.

This rearrangement joins TRBV9 to TRBJ1-3, with D possibly matching TRBD1 (5 bases). The CDR3 is made up of 16 amino acids. Trimming removed 3 bases at V and 1 base at J, with 14 bases between. Germline loops: CDR1 SGDLS, CDR2 YYNGEE. The CDR3: CASSDGGGISGNTIYF. The CDR3 nucleotides are TGTGCCAGCAGCGACGGGGGGGGGATTTCTGGAAACACCATATATTTT.

J is TRBJ1-3 and V is TRBV5-8; 7 nucleotides align to TRBD1. In germline, CDR1 is SGHTS, CDR2 YDEGEE. The CDR3 is made up of 17 amino acids. The J segment lost 4 bases and the V segment lost 5 bases, leaving 15 bases of the junction unmatched. The CDR3 DNA sequence: TGTGCCAGCAGAACTAAACAGGGGAATACGGCCGGAAACACCATATATTTT. Translation gives CASRTKQGNTAGNTIYF.

V gene TRBV9 combines with J gene TRBJ2-3, with D possibly matching TRBD2 (5 bases). V dropped 0 bases and J dropped 4 bases, with 15 bases sitting between them. Germline CDR1 and CDR2: SGDLS and YYNGEE. The CDR3 runs 16 residues. CDR3 in DNA: TGTGCCAGCAGCGTAGTCGGCGGGCGTGGAGCAGATACGCAGTATTTT. It is translated as CASSVVGGRGADTQYF.

The rearrangement links TRBV5-1 to TRBJ2-5; weak D call: TRBD1 (8 bases). V lost 4 bases, J lost 5 bases, and 21 bases lay in between. Germline V gene sequence: CDR1 SGHRS, CDR2 YFSETQ. The CDR3 covers 16 residues. The CDR3 loop is CASSKGQGGMVETQYF. DNA of the CDR3: TGCGCCAGCAGCAAAGGACAGGGAGGGATGGTGGAGACCCAGTACTTC.

This clone was recorded only once. The chain links TRBV19 to TRBJ2-3; TRBD1 is a possible D gene (6 bases). CDR1 is LNHDA, CDR2 SQIVND, per germline (reference sequence). Trimming pared 3 bases from V and 2 bases from J, leaving 9 bases between. CDR3 length: 14 amino acids. CDR3 in DNA: TGTGCCAGTAGTATGGGACATCTCACAGATACGCAGTATTTT. Amino acid sequence: CASSMGHLTDTQYF.

J is TRBJ2-2 and V is TRBV12-5; 12 nucleotides match TRBD2. The V segment lost 1 base and the J segment 5 bases; nucleotides outside the gene matches: 11. This CDR3 is 19 amino acids long. CDR1 LGHNT and CDR2 FRNRAP come from the germline V gene. DNA for the CDR3: TGTGCTAGTGGTTTGGACCTTTTCCCCGGGACTAGCGGGACCGGGGAGCTGTTTTTT. The encoded protein is CASGLDLFPGTSGTGELFF.

The genes are TRBV30 and TRBJ1-5, with TRBD1 identical over 8 bases. Losses at the gene ends were 5 bases for V and 6 bases for J; bases not matched to a gene: 9. The CDR3 runs 14 residues. Germline V lookup: CDR1 GTSNPN, CDR2 SVGIG (reference sequence). This CDR3 reads CAWGQGMSSQPQHF. The CDR3 DNA follows: TGTGCCTGGGGACAGGGAATGAGTAGTCAGCCCCAGCATTTT. Drawing the rest from reference TRBV30 and TRBJ1-5, the complete variable domain is SQTIHQWPATLVQPVGSPLSLECTVEGTSNPNLYWYRQAAGRGLQLLFYSVGIGQISSEVPQNLSASRPQDRQFILSSKKLLLSDSGFYLCAWGQGMSSQPQHFGDGTRLSIL.

The chain recombines TRBV5-1 with TRBJ2-1; weak D call: TRBD1 (6 bases). Per germline, CDR1 SGHRS and CDR2 YFSETQ. Trimming removed 4 bases from V and 0 bases from J, with 14 bases in between. This CDR3 contains 16 residues. CDR3 in amino acids: CASSARRGSSYNEQFF. CDR3 coding DNA: TGCGCCAGCAGCGCCAGAAGGGGGAGCTCCTACAATGAGCAGTTCTTC. Drawing the rest from reference TRBV5-1 and TRBJ2-1, the complete variable domain is KAGVTQTPRYLIKTRGQQVTLSCSPISGHRSVSWYQQTPGQGLQFLFEYFSETQRNKGNFPGRFSGRQFSNSRSEMNVSTLELGDSALYLCASSARRGSSYNEQFFGPGTRLTVL.

The chain employs TRBV6-1 and TRBJ1-1, with D possibly matching TRBD1 (5 bases). The ends were cut back, 4 bases at V and 8 bases at J, with 8 bases in the middle. Germline V gives CDR1 MNHNS, CDR2 SASEGT. The CDR3 spans 11 residues. The CDR3 region is CASSGPGEAFF. CDR3 nucleotides: TGTGCCAGCAGTGGTCCAGGGGAAGCTTTCTTT.

The V gene is TRBV4-1, the J gene TRBJ1-2; D perhaps matches TRBD1 (5 bases). V dropped 4 bases and J dropped 0 bases, with 12 bases sitting between them. The CDR3 length is 15 residues. Germline loops: CDR1 MGHRA, CDR2 YSYEKL. The CDR3 loop reads CASSPQAGANYGYTF. The DNA for the CDR3 is TGCGCCAGCAGCCCACAGGCAGGAGCTAACTATGGCTACACCTTC.

V and J are TRBV19 and TRBJ2-7, with 9 bases matching TRBD1. Germline lookup yields CDR1 LNHDA and CDR2 SQIVND (reference sequence). This CDR3 is 15 amino acids long. V gave up 10 bases and J gave up 6 bases; unmatched junction bases: 16. In DNA form, the CDR3 reads TGTGCCACGAAAGCAGGGGGACAGGGAAAGGGCGAGCAGTACTTC. Protein product: CATKAGGQGKGEQYF.

This chain joins TRBV28 and TRBJ2-5; 7 nucleotides align to TRBD1. This CDR3 region has 14 residues. Germline V gene lookup returns CDR1 MDHEN and CDR2 SYDVKM. J was trimmed by 2 bases and V by 10 bases; bases with no gene match: 10. The chain's CDR3 is CATSGDSLQETQYF. CDR3 coding DNA: TGTGCCACCTCTGGGGACAGTTTGCAAGAGACCCAGTACTTC.

As concerns this clone: The sample holds other DNA sequences that translate to the same CDR3. CDR3 residues: CASSTGGETQYF. The CDR3 nucleotides read TGTGCCAGCAGCACAGGGGGAGAGACCCAGTACTTC. This rearrangement joins TRBV2 to TRBJ2-5; 8 nucleotides align to TRBD1. Germline CDR1 and CDR2: SNHLY and FYNNEI. The CDR3 spans 12 residues. With 6 bases clipped from V and 4 bases from J, the junction kept 1 base outside the gene matches.

The chain uses TRBV19 and TRBJ2-7; 7 bases match TRBD1. CDR1 and CDR2 (germline): LNHDA, SQIVND (reference sequence). This CDR3 spans 13 amino acids. Germline trimming cut 8 bases from V and 0 bases from J; bases unmatched to any gene: 4. Written as DNA, the CDR3 is TGTGCCAGTGGGACAGCTAGCTCCTACGAGCAGTACTTC. Residues: CASGTASSYEQYF.